Listed here are 11 T cell receptor beta chains from one sample, sequenced in a study of shared clonotypes between healthy human individuals. Sequencing used immunoSEQ multiplex PCR; TCRdb keeps in-frame clones, though not all of them. This table has some 2 million clones, 85% to 95% appearing once. Sample: naive CD4+ T cells sorted from blood. Subset here: CD45RA+ positively selected. The origin of the receptors is a man between 18 and 35 years old in good health.

The genes are TRBV20-1 and TRBJ2-1, with TRBD2 identical over 9 bases. V shed 5 bases and J 10 bases; nucleotides not matched to a gene: 3. CDR1 DFQATT and CDR2 SNEGSKA come from the germline V gene (reference sequence). There are 11 residues in the CDR3. The CDR3 sequence is CSARLAEEQFF. CDR3 bases: TGCAGTGCTCGACTAGCGGAGGAGCAGTTCTTC.

The J gene is TRBJ2-7, the V gene TRBV19, with 9 bases lining up with TRBD1. V shed 4 bases, J shed 5 bases, and the junction held 6 bases outside the gene matches. Germline loops: CDR1 LNHDA, CDR2 SQIVND (reference sequence). The CDR3 totals 14 residues. The CDR3 loop is CASSTRQGGHEQYF. The CDR3 nucleotides read TGTGCCAGTAGTACCCGACAGGGGGGGCACGAGCAGTACTTC.

The rearrangement links TRBV5-1 to TRBJ2-2; the D is unclear. With 0 bases removed from V and 5 bases from J, the gap between germline ends came to 11 bases. CDR3 length: 15 amino acids. The germline gives CDR1 SGHRS, CDR2 YFSETQ. The DNA for the CDR3 is TGCGCCAGCAGCTTGGCGTCAGGTTGGACCGGGGAGCTGTTTTTT. This translates into CASSLASGWTGELFF.

DNA for the CDR3: TGCGCCAGCAGGTGCAGGGGGCATGATGGCTACACCTTC. Amino acid sequence: CASRCRGHDGYTF. The chain couples TRBV23-1 to TRBJ1-2; 8 bases map to TRBD1. TRBV23-1 is an open reading frame, and its role is uncertain. This CDR3 is built from 13 residues. With 6 bases clipped from V and 6 bases from J, the junction kept 6 bases outside the gene matches.

The genes are TRBV2 and TRBJ2-1; 7 nucleotides agree with TRBD1. Germline CDR1 SNHLY, CDR2 FYNNEI. There are 15 residues in the CDR3. J gave up 0 bases and V 6 bases, and 5 bases lay outside the gene matches. CDR3 nucleotide sequence: TGTGCCAGCAGCGAGGACAGGCTCTCCTACAATGAGCAGTTCTTC. Amino acid sequence: CASSEDRLSYNEQFF. The full variable domain, in which reference TRBV2 and TRBJ2-1 provide the parts outside the CDR3, is EPEVTQTPSHQVTQMGQEVILRCVPISNHLYFYWYRQILGQKVEFLVSFYNNEISEKSEIFDDQFSVERPDGSNFTLKIRSTKLEDSAMYFCASSEDRLSYNEQFFGPGTRLTVL.

About this clone itself: Just one base apart from a much larger clone, this may be a read error. J is TRBJ2-3 and V is TRBV5-1, with unresolved D. This CDR3 is built from 13 residues. Germline CDR1 SGHRS, CDR2 YFSETQ. The ends were cut back, 2 bases at V and 1 base at J, with 5 bases in the middle. In nucleotides, the CDR3 is TGCGCCAGCAGCTTTGAGGGCACAGATACGCAGTATTTT. It codes for CASSFEGTDTQYF.

This chain uses TRBV4-1 with TRBJ2-5; D possibly corresponds to TRBD2 (6 bases). CDR1 and CDR2 (germline): MGHRA, YSYEKL. The germline V and J ends were trimmed by 4 bases and 5 bases, with 14 bases remaining between them. This CDR3 has 14 amino acids. CDR3 sequence (DNA): TGCGCCAGCAGCCGAGCCGGGAGTGGGGAGACCCAGTACTTC. Translating it yields CASSRAGSGETQYF.

V gene TRBV11-2 combines with J gene TRBJ1-1, with unresolved D. CDR3 length equals 14 residues. The V gene's germline CDR1 is SGHAT and CDR2 FQNNGV. Trimming left V 2 bases short and J 4 bases short, with 11 bases between. This chain's CDR3 is CASSLTAGLTEAFF. CDR3 nucleotides: TGTGCCAGCAGCTTAACAGCGGGCCTCACTGAAGCTTTCTTT.

This rearrangement joins TRBV29-1 to TRBJ2-1; D gene ambiguous. Trimming cost V 8 bases and J 6 bases, with 14 bases left between them. The CDR3 consists of 12 residues. Germline CDR1 and CDR2: SQVTM and ANQGSEA. This CDR3 reads CSLHSNGNEQFF. In DNA form, the CDR3 reads TGCAGCCTACACTCCAACGGCAATGAGCAGTTCTTC.

The J gene is TRBJ1-4, the V gene TRBV2; 8 bases fit TRBD1. The CDR3 is 16 residues long. V lost 9 bases, J lost 0 bases, and 9 bases stayed unmatched. CDR1 SNHLY and CDR2 FYNNEI come from the germline V gene. The CDR3 DNA is TGTGCCAGTCGGATCGGACAGGGAGCAACTAATGAAAAACTGTTTTTT. Encoded protein: CASRIGQGATNEKLFF.

This chain connects TRBV2 to TRBJ2-5, with D maybe TRBD2 (6 bases). The CDR3 sequence is 22 residues long. Germline CDR1 and CDR2: SNHLY and FYNNEI. V was trimmed by 0 bases and J by 2 bases, leaving 31 bases between them. In DNA, the CDR3 is TGTGCCAGCAGTGAAGCGTCCTTCAGCGGGCCCCTCCCCCAACCTCTTCAAGAGACCCAGTACTTC. Protein product: CASSEASFSGPLPQPLQETQYF.